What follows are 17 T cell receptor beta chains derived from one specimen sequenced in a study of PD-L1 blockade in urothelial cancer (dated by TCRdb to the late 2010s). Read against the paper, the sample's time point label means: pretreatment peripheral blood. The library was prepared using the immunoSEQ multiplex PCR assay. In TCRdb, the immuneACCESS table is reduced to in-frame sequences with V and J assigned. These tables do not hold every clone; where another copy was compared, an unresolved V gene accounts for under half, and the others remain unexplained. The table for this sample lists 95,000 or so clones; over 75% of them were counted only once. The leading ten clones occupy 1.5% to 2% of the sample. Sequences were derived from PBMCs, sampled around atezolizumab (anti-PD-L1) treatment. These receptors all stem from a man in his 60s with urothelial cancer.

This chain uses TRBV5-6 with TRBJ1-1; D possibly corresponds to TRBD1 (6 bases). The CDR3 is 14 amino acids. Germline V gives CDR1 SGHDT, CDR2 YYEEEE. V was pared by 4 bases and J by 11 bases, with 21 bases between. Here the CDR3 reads CASSGIQGRNQAFF. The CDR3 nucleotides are TGTGCCAGCAGCGGGATACAGGGAAGGAACCAGGCTTTCTTT.

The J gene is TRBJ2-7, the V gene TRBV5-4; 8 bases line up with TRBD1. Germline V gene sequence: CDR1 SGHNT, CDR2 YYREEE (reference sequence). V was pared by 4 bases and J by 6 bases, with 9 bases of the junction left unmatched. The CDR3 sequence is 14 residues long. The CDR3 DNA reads TGTGCCAGCAGCGCTGGACAGGGCGTACGCGAGCAGTACTTC. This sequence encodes CASSAGQGVREQYF.

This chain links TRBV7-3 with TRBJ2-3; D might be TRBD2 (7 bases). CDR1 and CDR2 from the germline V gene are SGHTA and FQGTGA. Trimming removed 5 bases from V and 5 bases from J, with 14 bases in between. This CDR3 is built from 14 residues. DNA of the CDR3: TGTGCCAGCAGCGACGGCGGGGGCAAAGATACGCAGTATTTT. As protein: CASSDGGGKDTQYF.

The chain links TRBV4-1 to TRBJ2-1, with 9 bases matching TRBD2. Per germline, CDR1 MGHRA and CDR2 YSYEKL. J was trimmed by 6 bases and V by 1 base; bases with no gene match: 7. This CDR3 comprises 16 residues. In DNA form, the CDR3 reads TGCGCCAGCAGCCAAGTCGGCGGGAGGGCCGTCAATGAGCAGTTCTTC. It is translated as CASSQVGGRAVNEQFF.

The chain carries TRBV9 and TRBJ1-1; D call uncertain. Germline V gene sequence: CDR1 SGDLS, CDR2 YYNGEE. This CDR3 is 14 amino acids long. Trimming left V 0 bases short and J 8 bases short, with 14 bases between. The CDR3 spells CASSVEAGPYEAFF. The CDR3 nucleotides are TGTGCCAGCAGCGTAGAAGCTGGTCCCTACGAAGCTTTCTTT.

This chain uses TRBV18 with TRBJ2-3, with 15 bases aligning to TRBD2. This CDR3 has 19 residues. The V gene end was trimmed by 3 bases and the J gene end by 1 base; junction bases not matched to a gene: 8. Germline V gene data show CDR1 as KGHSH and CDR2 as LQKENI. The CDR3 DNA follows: TGTGCCAGCTCACCTCTCGGACTAGCGGGGGGGCCCCGCACAGATACGCAGTATTTT. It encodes CASSPLGLAGGPRTDTQYF. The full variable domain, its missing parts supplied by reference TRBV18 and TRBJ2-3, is NAGVMQNPRHLVRRRGQEARLRCSPMKGHSHVYWYRQLPEEGLKFMVYLQKENIIDESGMPKERFSAEFPKEGPSILRIQQVVRGDSAAYFCASSPLGLAGGPRTDTQYFGPGTRLTVL.

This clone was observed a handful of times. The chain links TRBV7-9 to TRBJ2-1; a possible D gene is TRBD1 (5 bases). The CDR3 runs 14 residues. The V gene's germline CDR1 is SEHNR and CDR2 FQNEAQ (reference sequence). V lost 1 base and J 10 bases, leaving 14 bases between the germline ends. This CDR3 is CASSLGQRLGEQFF. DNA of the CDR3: TGTGCCAGCAGCTTAGGACAGCGTCTTGGGGAGCAGTTCTTC. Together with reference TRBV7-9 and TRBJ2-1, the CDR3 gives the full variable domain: DTGVSQNPRHKITKRGQNVTFRCDPISEHNRLYWYRQTLGQGPEFLTYFQNEAQLEKSRLLSDRFSAERPKGSFSTLEIQRTEQGDSAMYLCASSLGQRLGEQFFGPGTRLTVL.

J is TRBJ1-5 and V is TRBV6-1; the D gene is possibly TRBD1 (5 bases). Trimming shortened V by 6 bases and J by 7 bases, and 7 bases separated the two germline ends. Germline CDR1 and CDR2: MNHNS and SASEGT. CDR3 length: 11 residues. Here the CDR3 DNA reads TGTGCCAGCAGGGACAACCAGCCCCAGCATTTT. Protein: CASRDNQPQHF.

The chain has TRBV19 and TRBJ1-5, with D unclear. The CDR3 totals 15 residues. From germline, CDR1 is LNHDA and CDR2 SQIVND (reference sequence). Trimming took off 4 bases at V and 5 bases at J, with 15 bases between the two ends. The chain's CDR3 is CASSKKIEGDQPQHF. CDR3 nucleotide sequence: TGTGCCAGTAGTAAAAAGATTGAGGGCGATCAGCCCCAGCATTTT.

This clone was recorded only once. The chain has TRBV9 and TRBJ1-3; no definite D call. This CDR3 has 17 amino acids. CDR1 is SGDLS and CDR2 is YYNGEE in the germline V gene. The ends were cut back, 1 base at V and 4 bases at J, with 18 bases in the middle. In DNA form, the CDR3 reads TGTGCCAGCAGCGTAACGGGTGGCCCTCCCGTGGGAAACACCATATATTTT. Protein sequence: CASSVTGGPPVGNTIYF.

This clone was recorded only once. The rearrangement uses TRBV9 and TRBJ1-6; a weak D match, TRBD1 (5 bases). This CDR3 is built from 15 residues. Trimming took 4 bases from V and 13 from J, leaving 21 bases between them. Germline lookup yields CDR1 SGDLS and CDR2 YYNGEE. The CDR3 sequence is CASSPQDTGTSPLHF. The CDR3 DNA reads TGTGCCAGCAGCCCTCAAGATACAGGCACCAGCCCCCTCCACTTT.

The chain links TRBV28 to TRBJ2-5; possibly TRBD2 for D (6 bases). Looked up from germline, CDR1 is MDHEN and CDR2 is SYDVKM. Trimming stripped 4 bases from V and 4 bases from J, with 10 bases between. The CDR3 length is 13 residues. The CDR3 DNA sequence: TGTGCCAGCAGTTGGAAGGAGGGAGAGACCCAGTACTTC. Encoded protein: CASSWKEGETQYF.

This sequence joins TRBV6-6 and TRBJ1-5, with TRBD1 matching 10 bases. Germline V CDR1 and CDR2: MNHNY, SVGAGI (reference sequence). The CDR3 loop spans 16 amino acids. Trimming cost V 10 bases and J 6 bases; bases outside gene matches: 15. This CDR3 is CATEPPGQGIGQPQHF. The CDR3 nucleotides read TGTGCCACCGAGCCTCCGGGACAGGGGATAGGTCAGCCCCAGCATTTT.

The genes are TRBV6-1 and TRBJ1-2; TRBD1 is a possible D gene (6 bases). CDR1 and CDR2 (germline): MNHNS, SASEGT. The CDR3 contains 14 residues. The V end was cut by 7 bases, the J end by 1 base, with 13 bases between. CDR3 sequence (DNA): TGTGCCAGCATTCGGACAGCAGTTAACTATGGCTACACCTTC. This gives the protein CASIRTAVNYGYTF.

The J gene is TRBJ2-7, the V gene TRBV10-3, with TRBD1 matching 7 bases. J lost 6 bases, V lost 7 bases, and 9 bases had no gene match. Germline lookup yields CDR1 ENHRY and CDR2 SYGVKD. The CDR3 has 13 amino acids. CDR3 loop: CAIKSGGRSEQYF. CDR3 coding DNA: TGTGCCATCAAATCAGGGGGTCGCTCCGAGCAGTACTTC.

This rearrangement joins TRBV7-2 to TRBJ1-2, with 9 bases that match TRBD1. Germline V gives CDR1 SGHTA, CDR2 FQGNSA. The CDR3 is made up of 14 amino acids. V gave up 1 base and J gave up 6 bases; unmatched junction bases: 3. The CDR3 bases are TGTGCCAGCAGCTTAGGAAGGACAGGGGATGGCTACACCTTC. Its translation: CASSLGRTGDGYTF.

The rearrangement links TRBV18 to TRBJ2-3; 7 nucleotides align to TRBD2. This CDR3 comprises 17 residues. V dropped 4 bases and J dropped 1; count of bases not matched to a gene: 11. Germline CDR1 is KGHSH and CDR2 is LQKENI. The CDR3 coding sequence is TGTGCCAGCTCACAGACCGGACTAGGGGAAGGCACAGATACGCAGTATTTT. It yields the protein CASSQTGLGEGTDTQYF.